This T cell receptor (beta chain) was sequenced during a study of T cell clones after liver transplantation. Study-level background: TCRbeta sequencing after a pre-transplant mixed lymphocyte reaction identified graft-donor-reactive clones, later tracked in post-transplant blood. Third-party-reactive TCRbeta sequences from pre-transplant mixed lymphocyte reactions served as antigen-independent comparators. Subjects received no induction therapy and standard immunosuppression until randomization at 12-24 months post-transplant.

The CDR3 contains 14 residues. The germline gives CDR1 MNHEY, CDR2 SMNVEV (reference sequence). With V trimmed by 5 bases and J by 0 bases, 3 bases remained unmatched. A word on this clone: No antigen is known for it.

Overall study findings and caveats: In two subjects, few donor cells limited the measurable donor-reactive repertoire.

Assay used: immunoSEQ multiplex PCR; TCRdb lists only in-frame clones, some missing. The sample lists 49,000 or so clones; 65% to 80% were seen once. The chain uses TRBV27 and TRBJ1-1; 7 bases agree with TRBD1. The source was CD4+ T cells from blood, collected roughly 55 months after liver transplant. The receptor was derived from a human patient who received a liver transplant. Some T cells may be graft donor cells. The CDR3 sequence: CASSRGTVNTEAFF. The CDR3 nucleotides read TGTGCCAGCAGTAGGGGGACAGTGAACACTGAAGCTTTCTTT.